Sequencing of this T cell receptor (beta chain) was carried out in a study of T cell responses to AZD1222 COVID-19 vaccine (dated by TCRdb to the early 2020s). About the study as a whole: TCR sequencing was performed for 230 to 250 trial participants, of whom about 200 were given two doses of AZD1222 and around 26 were given two doses of MenACWY control vaccine. Trial participants were enrolled into age subgroups of 18-55, 56-69 and 70-plus years, which contained approximately 150, 30 and 60 TCR-sequenced participants, respectively. Overall results and qualifications from the work: After two AZD1222 doses, both the breadth and the depth of spike-specific TCRs were significantly higher than at day 0 and than in MenACWY recipients. In the small 56-69-year group, the increase in depth fell short of significance, most likely because of low power. Epitopes outside the regions mutated in the B.1.351 and B.1.1.7 variants were reportedly recognized by nearly half of the unique spike-specific TCRs. Conclusions about previously exposed vaccinees were limited because only six AZD1222 recipients were SARS-CoV-2 seropositive at baseline. The vaccine-associated CD4 TCRs covered the entire spike protein, and the dominant responses fell in regions 160-218 and 743-854. Because no day 14 peak-response samples were available, repertoires were characterized only after the peak T cell response. Participants were mostly white British, with more females than males. The authors suggested clonal diversity may have been underestimated.

The label giving this sample's time point can be read as: baseline before first vaccination. The treatment or condition label on this specimen signifies: meningococcal conjugate vaccine given as trial control. Vaccinee samples came from UK trials COV001 and COV002, including a single-blind randomized controlled phase 2/3 trial of AZD1222 (ChAdOx1 nCoV-19) in healthy adults. For TCRbeta chain sequencing, PBMC samples were collected from trial participants at day 0 and at day 28 after the second dose. Looking up the germline V gene yields CDR1 SGHRS and CDR2 YFSETQ. The CDR3 goes from the cysteine to the phenylalanine over 13 residues. Only CDR3 DNA remains: 39 bases, in frame from the first base. The trim is 4 bases for V and 1 base for J, with a gap of 8 bases between the germline ends. Concerning this clone: Its specific antigen is unknown. Base qualities are missing; no much larger clone stands one base away.

The CDR3 regions of human TCRbeta chains were analyzed by immunosequencing. The original methods were these. Repertoire TCRs were checked for matches against a reference library of SARS-CoV-2-specific TCRs that had been generated using the MIRA antigen-specificity platform. Breadth meant the fraction of unique TCRs that were SARS-CoV-2-associated, whereas depth meant the fraction of total T cells that were SARS-CoV-2-associated. Using the MIRA data, each spike-specific TCR was assigned both to the spike region to which the TCR was reactive and to a CD4 or CD8 class. Log10-transformed breadth and depth values were compared by one-way ANOVA with Sidak's multiple comparisons tests. TCRdb re-hosts the immuneACCESS table, in-frame sequences only. Its copies lack some clones; in the studies checked, an unresolved V gene accounts for under half of them, and the cause for the rest is not known. V, J and clone size are taken as reported in that table, and D and trimming were inferred from the DNA itself. The sample table contains about 78,000 clones; only one count was recorded for 70% to 90% of them. The ten largest clones take up roughly 5% of the sample.

This receptor was obtained from an adult in good health. The chain links TRBV5-1 with TRBJ2-5, with no confident D gene call. This sample comprised peripheral blood, obtained on day 0 of MenACWY control vaccination. The nucleotide sequence is given as TGCGCCAGCAGCATAGAAGTCCAAGAGACCCAGTACTTC. It encodes CASSIEVQETQYF.